These T cell receptor beta chains were read from a single sample in a study of shared clonotypes between healthy human individuals. Here immunoSEQ multiplex PCR was the method, and the copy in TCRdb shows in-frame clones only, minus some. In the table there are about 2.1 million clones, more than 85% of which are singletons. The sample taken for sequencing was naive CD8+ T cells from PBMCs. Every receptor here comes from a man in his late teens or twenties in good health. Some clones in this sample may be carry-over from other donors' samples. Both conserved end residues are part of each CDR3. Fields, in order: J gene, D gene, clone size, V gene, CDR3 protein, CDR3 DNA. The D gene is left open where the match is weak. A clone size is listed for some rows: how often the clone was seen (once, few, many), or a class if it is expanded.

j_gene: TRBJ1-2; d_gene: NA; abundance: NA; v_gene: TRBV7-9; CDR3aa: CASRDPTYGYTF; CDR3nt: TGTGCCAGCAGGGACCCAACCTATGGCTACACCTTC
j_gene: TRBJ1-2; d_gene: TRBD1; abundance: NA; v_gene: TRBV28; CDR3aa: CASRSGTGLGGYTF; CDR3nt: TGTGCCAGCAGATCAGGGACAGGACTGGGCGGCTACACCTTC
j_gene: TRBJ2-1; d_gene: NA; abundance: NA; v_gene: TRBV7-2; CDR3aa: CASSLYGNEQFF; CDR3nt: TGTGCCAGCAGCTTATACGGCAATGAGCAGTTCTTC
j_gene: TRBJ2-1; d_gene: NA; abundance: NA; v_gene: TRBV9; CDR3aa: CASSVSVEQFF; CDR3nt: TGTGCCAGCAGCGTGTCGGTCGAGCAGTTCTTC
j_gene: TRBJ2-3; d_gene: NA; abundance: NA; v_gene: TRBV15; CDR3aa: CATSRVRKRNTDTQYF; CDR3nt: TGTGCCACCAGCAGAGTTCGTAAGCGGAACACAGATACGCAGTATTTT
j_gene: TRBJ1-1; d_gene: NA; abundance: few; v_gene: TRBV7-9; CDR3aa: CASSLPRGAKNTEAFF; CDR3nt: TGTGCCAGCAGTCTCCCCAGAGGGGCCAAGAACACTGAAGCTTTCTTT
j_gene: TRBJ2-1; d_gene: TRBD2; abundance: NA; v_gene: TRBV2; CDR3aa: CASREGLAWVNEQFF; CDR3nt: TGTGCCAGCAGGGAGGGACTAGCGTGGGTCAATGAGCAGTTCTTC
j_gene: TRBJ2-7; d_gene: NA; abundance: once; v_gene: TRBV9; CDR3aa: CASSSGAGAAYEQYF; CDR3nt: TGTGCCAGCAGCTCGGGGGCAGGGGCGGCCTACGAGCAGTACTTC
j_gene: TRBJ2-7; d_gene: NA; abundance: NA; v_gene: TRBV6-6; CDR3aa: CASTALRTEPYEQYF; CDR3nt: TGTGCCAGCACCGCTTTGAGGACGGAGCCCTACGAGCAGTACTTC
j_gene: TRBJ2-7; d_gene: TRBD1; abundance: once; v_gene: TRBV9; CDR3aa: CASSVGQGPFYEQYF; CDR3nt: TGTGCCAGCAGCGTAGGACAGGGCCCCTTCTACGAGCAGTACTTC
j_gene: TRBJ2-1; d_gene: NA; abundance: NA; v_gene: TRBV7-3; CDR3aa: CASSLVAGSYNEQFF; CDR3nt: TGTGCCAGCAGCTTAGTGGCGGGCTCCTACAATGAGCAGTTCTTC
j_gene: TRBJ1-4; d_gene: NA; abundance: once; v_gene: TRBV28; CDR3aa: CASSSLQSRGEKLFF; CDR3nt: TGTGCCAGCAGTTCCCTCCAATCCCGAGGTGAAAAACTGTTTTTT
j_gene: TRBJ2-7; d_gene: NA; abundance: NA; v_gene: TRBV19; CDR3aa: CASSAGYEQYF; CDR3nt: TGTGCCAGTAGCGCAGGGTACGAGCAGTACTTC
j_gene: TRBJ2-7; d_gene: TRBD2; abundance: once; v_gene: TRBV5-6; CDR3aa: CASSTGLAGEQYF; CDR3nt: TGTGCCAGCAGCACGGGACTAGCGGGTGAGCAGTACTTC
j_gene: TRBJ2-2; d_gene: NA; abundance: NA; v_gene: TRBV6-5; CDR3aa: CAIKGTTGELFF; CDR3nt: TGTGCCATCAAAGGAACCACCGGGGAGCTGTTTTTT
j_gene: TRBJ2-7; d_gene: NA; abundance: once; v_gene: TRBV27; CDR3aa: CASSLGPTPYEQYF; CDR3nt: TGTGCCAGCAGTCTCGGCCCGACTCCCTACGAGCAGTACTTC
j_gene: TRBJ2-2; d_gene: NA; abundance: once; v_gene: TRBV6-4; CDR3aa: CASSEGIYTGELFF; CDR3nt: TGTGCCAGCAGTGAAGGCATATACACCGGGGAGCTGTTTTTT
j_gene: TRBJ2-2; d_gene: TRBD2; abundance: once; v_gene: TRBV10-3; CDR3aa: CAIAETSANTGELFF; CDR3nt: TGTGCCATCGCCGAGACTAGCGCCAACACCGGGGAGCTGTTTTTT
j_gene: TRBJ2-2; d_gene: NA; abundance: NA; v_gene: TRBV28; CDR3aa: CASSLSLRAGTGELFF; CDR3nt: TGTGCCAGCAGTTTAAGTCTCCGGGCGGGCACCGGGGAGCTGTTTTTT
j_gene: TRBJ1-6; d_gene: NA; abundance: NA; v_gene: TRBV28; CDR3aa: CASSLRDTNNSPLHF; CDR3nt: TGTGCCAGCAGTCTCCGGGACACCAATAATTCACCCCTCCACTTT
j_gene: TRBJ2-1; d_gene: TRBD2; abundance: NA; v_gene: TRBV4-1; CDR3aa: CASSQDERESYNEQFF; CDR3nt: TGCGCCAGCAGCCAAGATGAGCGGGAGAGCTACAATGAGCAGTTCTTC
j_gene: TRBJ2-1; d_gene: NA; abundance: NA; v_gene: TRBV5-1; CDR3aa: CASSLGRGGSYNEQFF; CDR3nt: TGCGCCAGCAGCTTGGGGCGGGGAGGCTCCTACAATGAGCAGTTCTTC
j_gene: TRBJ2-7; d_gene: TRBD1; abundance: NA; v_gene: TRBV4-2; CDR3aa: CASSQGVQGSPYEQYF; CDR3nt: TGTGCCAGCAGCCAAGGCGTACAGGGGTCTCCCTACGAGCAGTACTTC
j_gene: TRBJ1-1; d_gene: NA; abundance: NA; v_gene: TRBV28; CDR3aa: CASSLSAQGFQTEAFF; CDR3nt: TGTGCCAGCAGTTTATCGGCGCAGGGTTTCCAGACTGAAGCTTTCTTT
j_gene: TRBJ1-2; d_gene: NA; abundance: NA; v_gene: TRBV19; CDR3aa: CASSPWAEDVNYGYTF; CDR3nt: TGTGCCAGTAGTCCCTGGGCGGAGGACGTTAACTATGGCTACACCTTC
j_gene: TRBJ2-7; d_gene: TRBD2; abundance: NA; v_gene: TRBV7-2; CDR3aa: CASSLARGSEQYF; CDR3nt: TGTGCCAGCAGCTTAGCGCGGGGGAGCGAGCAGTACTTC
j_gene: TRBJ1-2; d_gene: TRBD1; abundance: NA; v_gene: TRBV11-1; CDR3aa: CASSVSGTGGFPRTF; CDR3nt: TGTGCCAGCAGCGTCTCGGGGACAGGGGGCTTCCCAAGGACCTTC
j_gene: TRBJ1-2; d_gene: NA; abundance: NA; v_gene: TRBV10-2; CDR3aa: CASSGTVGGYGYTF; CDR3nt: TGCGCCAGCAGTGGGACAGTTGGGGGTTATGGCTACACCTTC
j_gene: TRBJ2-3; d_gene: TRBD2; abundance: NA; v_gene: TRBV5-6; CDR3aa: CASSLGLAAFTDTQYF; CDR3nt: TGTGCCAGCAGCTTGGGACTAGCGGCCTTCACAGATACGCAGTATTTT
j_gene: TRBJ1-2; d_gene: NA; abundance: NA; v_gene: TRBV19; CDR3aa: CASSKVARLNYGYTF; CDR3nt: TGTGCCAGTAGTAAGGTGGCGCGTCTTAACTATGGCTACACCTTC
j_gene: TRBJ2-1; d_gene: TRBD2; abundance: NA; v_gene: TRBV19; CDR3aa: CASRLAGGFGGSYNEQFF; CDR3nt: TGTGCCAGTAGACTAGCGGGAGGATTTGGGGGCTCCTACAATGAGCAGTTCTTC
j_gene: TRBJ2-2; d_gene: NA; abundance: NA; v_gene: TRBV11-3; CDR3aa: CASSSRLASNTGELFF; CDR3nt: TGTGCCAGCAGCTCGAGGCTAGCGTCCAACACCGGGGAGCTGTTTTTT
j_gene: TRBJ2-5; d_gene: NA; abundance: NA; v_gene: TRBV9; CDR3aa: CASSQGGTQETQYF; CDR3nt: TGTGCCAGCAGCCAGGGGGGCACTCAAGAGACCCAGTACTTC
j_gene: TRBJ2-2; d_gene: NA; abundance: NA; v_gene: TRBV9; CDR3aa: CASSGDSFGELFF; CDR3nt: TGTGCCAGCAGCGGTGACAGTTTCGGGGAGCTGTTTTTT
j_gene: TRBJ1-5; d_gene: NA; abundance: NA; v_gene: TRBV19; CDR3aa: CASSIQSNQPQHF; CDR3nt: TGTGCCAGTAGTATACAAAGCAATCAGCCCCAGCATTTT
j_gene: TRBJ2-7; d_gene: TRBD1; abundance: NA; v_gene: TRBV7-9; CDR3aa: CASSSGQVPREQYF; CDR3nt: TGTGCCAGCAGCTCCGGACAGGTGCCCCGGGAGCAGTACTTC
j_gene: TRBJ1-1; d_gene: NA; abundance: NA; v_gene: TRBV7-9; CDR3aa: CASSLLDRELTEAFF; CDR3nt: TGTGCCAGCAGCTTATTAGACAGAGAACTCACTGAAGCTTTCTTT
j_gene: TRBJ1-3; d_gene: NA; abundance: NA; v_gene: TRBV11-2; CDR3aa: CASSSSGTSGNTIYF; CDR3nt: TGTGCCAGCAGCTCCTCAGGAACCTCTGGAAACACCATATATTTT
j_gene: TRBJ2-1; d_gene: TRBD2; abundance: NA; v_gene: TRBV13; CDR3aa: CASSPQTSGTYNEQFF; CDR3nt: TGTGCCAGCAGCCCACAGACTAGCGGTACCTACAATGAGCAGTTCTTC
j_gene: TRBJ2-7; d_gene: NA; abundance: NA; v_gene: TRBV29-1; CDR3aa: CSVGGRGTPGEQYF; CDR3nt: TGCAGCGTTGGCGGTCGGGGCACCCCGGGGGAGCAGTACTTC
j_gene: TRBJ1-5; d_gene: NA; abundance: NA; v_gene: TRBV27; CDR3aa: CASSPEGYGRVSNQPQHF; CDR3nt: TGTGCCAGCAGTCCCGAAGGATACGGACGGGTGTCCAATCAGCCCCAGCATTTT
j_gene: TRBJ2-1; d_gene: NA; abundance: NA; v_gene: TRBV11-2; CDR3aa: CASSFGSSYNEQFF; CDR3nt: TGTGCCAGCAGCTTTGGGAGCTCCTACAATGAGCAGTTCTTC
j_gene: TRBJ1-5; d_gene: TRBD1; abundance: NA; v_gene: TRBV30; CDR3aa: CAWSVGGQLNQPQHF; CDR3nt: TGTGCCTGGAGTGTAGGGGGACAGCTTAATCAGCCCCAGCATTTT
j_gene: TRBJ2-7; d_gene: NA; abundance: NA; v_gene: TRBV27; CDR3aa: CASSLSGSLGYEQYF; CDR3nt: TGTGCCAGCAGTTTATCGGGCAGCTTGGGCTACGAGCAGTACTTC